One and the same sample provided the 18 T cell receptor beta chains below, sequenced in a study of blood T cell repertoires in COVID-19 (TCRdb year 2020). The library was made by the immunoSEQ multiplex PCR assay. TCRdb's version of the immuneACCESS table is confined to in-frame rearrangements and falls short of the full clone set. An unresolved V gene accounts for under half of the shortfall where checked; the remainder is of unknown origin. The sample table shows approximately 75,000 clones, and roughly 84% are seen once. The ten largest clones capture 6.9% of the sample. Sample: peripheral blood. These receptors all come from a man aged 25-40 years with COVID-19, enrolled during active disease.

V is TRBV9 and J is TRBJ2-1; 12 positions match TRBD2. The J segment lost 15 bases and the V segment lost 2 bases, leaving 12 bases of the junction unmatched. The V gene's germline CDR1 is SGDLS and CDR2 YYNGEE. This CDR3 has 15 residues. The CDR3 reads CASSVGLAGGPGVFF. CDR3 nucleotide sequence: TGTGCCAGCAGCGTGGGGCTAGCGGGAGGGCCGGGAGTGTTCTTC.

V usage is TRBV2 and J usage is TRBJ2-3, with TRBD2 identical over 9 bases. CDR1 is SNHLY and CDR2 is FYNNEI in the germline V gene. The CDR3 extends over 16 amino acids. J lost 2 bases, V lost 4 bases, and 7 bases had no gene match. The CDR3 is CASSVGAGGSTDTQYF. Here the CDR3 DNA reads TGTGCCAGCAGTGTCGGGGCGGGAGGGTCCACAGATACGCAGTATTTT.

The chain carries TRBV3-1 (or the pseudogene TRBV3-2) and TRBJ2-7; 10 nucleotides align to TRBD1. Germline V lookup: CDR1 LGHDT, CDR2 YNNKEL (reference sequence). The CDR3 length is 13 residues. V dropped 4 bases and J dropped 3; count of bases not matched to a gene: 0. Here the CDR3 DNA reads TGTGCCAGCAGCCGGACAGGGGGCTACGAGCAGTACTTC. This encodes CASSRTGGYEQYF.

Only a few counts were recorded for this clone. This rearrangement joins TRBV6-2 or TRBV6-3 to TRBJ1-2; D unresolved. V dropped 8 bases and J dropped 4 bases, with 11 bases sitting between them. The CDR3 has 12 amino acids. Germline CDR1 MNHEY, CDR2 SVGEGT. DNA of the CDR3: TGTGCCAGCCGCCGGAGTTCCTATGGCTACACCTTC. Protein: CASRRSSYGYTF.

V and J are TRBV12-5 and TRBJ2-3, with D perhaps TRBD1 (5 bases). With 4 bases removed from V and 13 bases from J, the gap between germline ends came to 12 bases. This CDR3 is built from 11 residues. Per the germline V gene, CDR1 is LGHNT and CDR2 is FRNRAP. The CDR3 bases are TGTGCTAGTGGTTCGCAGGGTCCAAAGTATTTT. This codes for CASGSQGPKYF.

The rearrangement links TRBV6-5 to TRBJ1-2, with D uncertain. Trimming cost V 7 bases and J 3 bases, with 18 bases left between them. Per the germline V gene, CDR1 is MNHEY and CDR2 is SVGAGI. The CDR3 totals 15 residues. In nucleotides, the CDR3 is TGTGCCAGCAAAGTAGTGAAACGTTCTGACTATGGCTACACCTTC. Protein: CASKVVKRSDYGYTF.

The chain employs TRBV5-1 and TRBJ1-1; 7 bases fit TRBD1. Germline V CDR1 and CDR2: SGHRS, YFSETQ. The junction had 6 bases not matched to a gene; V was cut back by 3 bases and J by 1 base. The CDR3 totals 15 residues. The CDR3 reads CASSSSGQKNTEAFF. CDR3 nucleotides: TGCGCCAGCAGCTCCTCGGGACAGAAGAACACTGAAGCTTTCTTT.

V is TRBV4-2 and J is TRBJ1-4; TRBD1 matches at 10 bases. Losses at the gene ends were 1 base for V and 6 bases for J; bases not matched to a gene: 5. The CDR3 has 16 residues. Germline assignment: CDR1 LGHNA and CDR2 YNFKEQ. CDR3 protein: CASSQVPGQGYEKLFF. The DNA for the CDR3 is TGTGCCAGCAGCCAAGTCCCGGGACAGGGGTATGAAAAACTGTTTTTT.

The rearrangement links TRBV5-4 to TRBJ2-1; no firm D call. Trimming took off 7 bases at V and 8 bases at J, with 13 bases between the two ends. CDR3 length: 12 amino acids. Looked up from germline, CDR1 is SGHNT and CDR2 is YYREEE (reference sequence). Here the CDR3 DNA reads TGTGCCAGCTACAGTCTGTATGATGAGCAGTTCTTC. Amino acid sequence: CASYSLYDEQFF. Based on the CDR3 plus reference TRBV5-4 and TRBJ2-1, the full variable domain is ETGVTQSPTHLIKTRGQQVTLRCSSQSGHNTVSWYQQALGQGPQFIFQYYREEENGRGNFPPRFSGLQFPNYSSELNVNALELDDSALYLCASYSLYDEQFFGPGTRLTVL.

The chain uses TRBV6-2 or TRBV6-3 and TRBJ2-7; D may be TRBD1 (6 bases). Trimming cost V 4 bases and J 6 bases, with 19 bases left between them. CDR1 is MNHEY and CDR2 is SVGEGT in the germline V gene. The CDR3 is made up of 15 amino acids. CDR3 bases: TGTGCCAGCAGTTCCCGCCAGGGGAGACGGGGCGAGCAGTACTTC. Protein product: CASSSRQGRRGEQYF.

This clone was observed once. The chain carries TRBV29-1 and TRBJ2-3, with D possibly matching TRBD1 (6 bases). This CDR3 is built from 13 residues. Germline CDR1 and CDR2: SQVTM and ANQGSEA. V dropped 2 bases and J dropped 4 bases, with 10 bases sitting between them. The CDR3 loop reads CSVEWTAADTQYF. The CDR3 bases are TGCAGCGTTGAATGGACAGCGGCAGATACGCAGTATTTT.

The chain is built from TRBV3-1 (or the pseudogene TRBV3-2) and TRBJ2-1, with D possibly TRBD2 on 5 matching bases. This CDR3 has 15 amino acids. Germline loops: CDR1 LGHDT, CDR2 YNNKEL (reference sequence). V was cut by 2 bases and J by 12 bases, with 20 bases left in between. The CDR3 protein is CASSQSQASASGQFF. The DNA of the CDR3 is TGTGCCAGCAGCCAATCCCAGGCCTCGGCCAGCGGGCAGTTCTTC.

The chain combines TRBV6-2 or TRBV6-3 with TRBJ1-3; 7 nucleotides agree with TRBD1. CDR1 is MNHEY, CDR2 SVGEGT, per germline. The CDR3 sequence is 17 residues long. With 5 bases clipped from V and 4 bases from J, the junction kept 14 bases outside the gene matches. CDR3 protein: CASSLRQGSSRGNTIYF. CDR3 DNA sequence: TGTGCCAGCAGTCTGCGACAGGGTTCCTCTCGAGGAAACACCATATATTTT.

This rearrangement joins TRBV30 to TRBJ1-4, with TRBD1 matching 8 bases. CDR3 length equals 17 residues. With V trimmed by 2 bases and J by 7 bases, 15 bases remained unmatched. Germline loops: CDR1 GTSNPN, CDR2 SVGIG (reference sequence). CDR3 bases: TGTGCCTGGAGTCCCCGGGACAGGATAACGGGCGGTGAAAAACTGTTTTTT. Translation gives CAWSPRDRITGGEKLFF.

The CDR3 reads CASRRKGTGNQPQHF. The CDR3 nucleotides are TGTGCCAGCAGGCGAAAGGGGACAGGGAATCAGCCCCAGCATTTT. The V and J genes are TRBV6-5 and TRBJ1-5, with 9 bases identical to TRBD1. With 6 bases clipped from V and 4 bases from J, the junction kept 7 bases outside the gene matches. The CDR3 covers 15 residues. Germline loops: CDR1 MNHEY, CDR2 SVGAGI.

The V call is TRBV30, the J call TRBJ2-1, with D tentatively TRBD2 (6 bases). The germline gives CDR1 GTSNPN, CDR2 SVGIG (reference sequence). There are 12 residues in the CDR3. V was pared by 7 bases and J by 5 bases, with 12 bases between. CDR3 residues: CALDGGHNEQFF. The CDR3, as DNA: TGTGCCTTGGACGGGGGACACAATGAGCAGTTCTTC.

The V and J genes are TRBV11-2 and TRBJ2-3; the match to TRBD1 covers 10 bases. The CDR3 covers 15 residues. Germline CDR1 is SGHAT and CDR2 is FQNNGV. V shed 5 bases, J shed 4 bases, and the junction held 6 bases outside the gene matches. The CDR3 DNA sequence: TGTGCCAGCAGCCGATCCGGGACAGGGGCAGATACGCAGTATTTT. Residues: CASSRSGTGADTQYF.

This clone came up once. The rearrangement links TRBV6-5 to TRBJ2-7; 7 nucleotides match TRBD2. Per germline, CDR1 MNHEY and CDR2 SVGAGI. This CDR3 comprises 14 residues. J gave up 9 bases and V 11 bases, and 19 bases lay outside the gene matches. This CDR3 is CAVAVGRGTKGQYF. CDR3 DNA: TGTGCCGTCGCCGTTGGGAGGGGAACTAAGGGGCAGTACTTC.